The 21 T cell receptor beta chains presented below share a single source sample, sequenced in a study of response to subunit inactivated influenza vaccine. TCRdb re-derived calls from the RT-PCR reads in MiXCR, one entry per CDR3 protein. The sample carries 150,000 to 200,000 distinct CDR3 sequences, about 10% recorded once. The source was CD8+ T cells sorted from PBMCs, collected around 25 months after vaccination. The receptor set was obtained from a man in his fifties or sixties who received an inactivated influenza vaccine.

This clonotype was counted ten times or more. The chain uses TRBV20-1 and TRBJ1-1, with a possible D match to TRBD1 (5 bases). This CDR3 region has 13 residues. Germline CDR1 is DFQATT and CDR2 is SNEGSKA (reference sequence). Deletions cut 6 bases from V and 5 bases from J, with 16 bases between. The chain's CDR3 is CSAWSQGRTEAFF. CDR3 DNA sequence: TGCAGTGCCTGGAGCCAGGGACGGACTGAAGCTTTCTTT.

This clonotype was counted only a few times. This sequence joins TRBV6-5 and TRBJ2-2; no definite D call. Germline loops: CDR1 MNHEY, CDR2 SVGAGI. This CDR3 spans 15 amino acids. V was trimmed by 0 bases and J by 4 bases, leaving 9 bases between them. As DNA, the CDR3 is TGTGCCAGCAGTTACTCGGTCGGATTCACCGGGGAGCTGTTTTTT. Its translation: CASSYSVGFTGELFF.

The chain employs TRBV4-3 and TRBJ2-1; 11 nucleotides agree with TRBD2. The CDR3 length is 17 residues. The V gene's germline CDR1 is LGHNA and CDR2 YSLEER. The ends lost 1 base at V and 8 bases at J; junction bases unmatched: 10. CDR3 loop: CASSQGVLAGGVHEQFF. The CDR3 bases are TGCGCCAGCAGCCAAGGAGTCCTAGCGGGAGGTGTCCATGAGCAGTTCTTC.

This clonotype occurred a few times. The chain uses TRBV20-1 and TRBJ1-2; TRBD1 agrees at 7 bases. CDR3 length equals 13 residues. J was trimmed by 7 bases and V by 6 bases; bases with no gene match: 11. Germline lookup yields CDR1 DFQATT and CDR2 SNEGSKA (reference sequence). The CDR3 sequence: CSALDRDRSGYTF. CDR3 DNA: TGCAGTGCCCTAGACAGGGATCGGAGTGGCTACACCTTC.

In its sample, this clonotype was seen once. The chain carries TRBV10-2 and TRBJ2-5; D is undetermined. The V end lost 3 bases, the J end lost 5 bases, and 25 bases lay between the germline ends. Germline V gives CDR1 WSHSY, CDR2 SAAADI. The CDR3 totals 18 residues. DNA of the CDR3: TGCGCCAGCAGTGAAAGGTATCGGTATTACGGCTCCAATGAGACCCAGTACTTC. Protein product: CASSERYRYYGSNETQYF.

This clonotype occurred many times. The chain uses TRBV20-1 and TRBJ2-4; D unclear. There are 15 residues in the CDR3. The germline V gene has CDR1 DFQATT and CDR2 SNEGSKA (reference sequence). V was pared by 2 bases and J by 1 base, with 12 bases between. The CDR3 coding sequence is TGCAGTGCTAGAATCTCGCGAGAGGCCAAAAACATTCAGTACTTC. Translating it yields CSARISREAKNIQYF.

This clonotype occurred a few times. The chain couples TRBV6-1 to TRBJ2-7; 10 nucleotides align to TRBD2. Germline V gene lookup returns CDR1 MNHNS and CDR2 SASEGT. With V trimmed by 5 bases and J by 2 bases, 3 bases remained unmatched. There are 14 residues in the CDR3. The CDR3 sequence: CASSQLAGTYEQYF. DNA for the CDR3: TGTGCCAGCAGTCAACTAGCGGGGACCTACGAGCAGTACTTC.

V gene TRBV7-9 combines with J gene TRBJ2-5; the D is unclear. V lost 5 bases and J 5 bases, leaving 9 bases between the germline ends. Germline V CDR1 and CDR2: SEHNR, FQNEAQ (reference sequence). The CDR3 spans 12 residues. CDR3 amino acids: CASSPEVETQYF. Written as DNA, the CDR3 is TGTGCCAGCAGCCCTGAGGTGGAGACCCAGTACTTC.

This clonotype occurred a few times. This rearrangement joins TRBV7-9 to TRBJ2-1, with D possibly being TRBD2 (6 bases). The CDR3 sequence is 16 residues long. CDR1 is SEHNR, CDR2 FQNEAQ, per germline (reference sequence). With 1 base removed from V and 2 bases from J, the gap between germline ends came to 12 bases. In nucleotides, the CDR3 is TGTGCCAGCAGCTTAGTGGCGGGATGGGCCTACAATGAGCAGTTCTTC. It codes for CASSLVAGWAYNEQFF.

This clonotype was observed a single time. The chain links TRBV20-1 to TRBJ2-3; 7 positions agree with TRBD2. Per germline, CDR1 DFQATT and CDR2 SNEGSKA (reference sequence). This CDR3 is built from 15 residues. V shed 4 bases and J 2 bases; nucleotides not matched to a gene: 9. The CDR3 region has the DNA TGCAGTGCTAATTCGACTAGCAGATACACAGATACGCAGTATTTT. Protein: CSANSTSRYTDTQYF.

This rearrangement joins TRBV11-2 to TRBJ1-2; D is unresolved. The CDR3 length is 15 residues. Germline V gene lookup returns CDR1 SGHAT and CDR2 FQNNGV. The V gene lost 1 base and the J gene lost 4 bases, with 13 bases spanning the gap. DNA of the CDR3: TGTGCCAGCAGCTTAGGGTACACCCCCGGCTATGGCTACACCTTC. It yields the protein CASSLGYTPGYGYTF.

The V gene is TRBV6-1, the J gene TRBJ1-2; 11 nucleotides line up with TRBD1. Germline V gene data show CDR1 as MNHNS and CDR2 as SASEGT. This CDR3 has 15 residues. Trimming took 6 bases from V and 4 from J; bases not matched to a gene: 7. CDR3 sequence: CASRRGQGAGYGYTF. In nucleotides, the CDR3 is TGTGCCAGCAGGCGAGGACAGGGGGCAGGCTATGGCTACACCTTC.

CDR3 protein: CATSSNTGVNEQFF. The CDR3 coding sequence is TGTGCCACCAGCAGTAATACAGGGGTAAATGAGCAGTTCTTC. This sequence joins TRBV15 and TRBJ2-1; TRBD1 matches at 7 bases. Losses at the gene ends were 3 bases for V and 7 bases for J; bases not matched to a gene: 6. From germline, CDR1 is LNHNV and CDR2 YYDKDF (reference sequence). The CDR3 spans 14 residues.

This clonotype was counted between two and nine times. The chain uses TRBV12-3 or TRBV12-4 and TRBJ2-7, with TRBD1 matching over 7 bases. This CDR3 contains 15 residues. With 6 bases clipped from V and 3 bases from J, the junction kept 11 bases outside the gene matches. DNA for the CDR3: TGTGCCAGCAGCCAGAGGGGGCCTGGGGTCTACGAGCAGTACTTC. Residues: CASSQRGPGVYEQYF.

This clonotype was found a few times. V gene TRBV9 combines with J gene TRBJ2-7, with TRBD2 matching over 8 bases. CDR3 length equals 14 residues. Unmatched junction bases numbered 4, after V lost 3 bases and J lost 2 bases. Germline V gene data show CDR1 as SGDLS and CDR2 as YYNGEE. The CDR3, as DNA: TGTGCCAGCAGCGCGAGCGGGAGACCCTACGAGCAGTACTTC. Translating it yields CASSASGRPYEQYF.

This clonotype was found a few times. The chain carries TRBV6-5 and TRBJ1-6; D is undetermined. Germline V lookup: CDR1 MNHEY, CDR2 SVGAGI. V was cut by 6 bases and J by 6 bases, with 6 bases left in between. The CDR3 covers 12 residues. CDR3 protein: CASSPVNSPLHF. CDR3 DNA sequence: TGTGCCAGCAGCCCGGTTAATTCACCCCTCCACTTT.

This clonotype was seen more than once but under ten times. The J gene is TRBJ2-7, the V gene TRBV20-1; D might be TRBD1 (8 bases). Trimming cost V 3 bases and J 3 bases, with 18 bases left between them. The germline V gene has CDR1 DFQATT and CDR2 SNEGSKA (reference sequence). CDR3 length equals 15 residues. In DNA, the CDR3 is TGCAGTGCTAGGGATCGACAGGGGAGGGTCTACGAGCAGTACTTC. It specifies CSARDRQGRVYEQYF.

The chain has TRBV6-2 or TRBV6-3 and TRBJ2-3, with a weak D call TRBD1 (6 bases). The V end was cut by 7 bases, the J end by 8 bases, with 31 bases between. The length of the CDR3 is 18 residues. Germline assignment: CDR1 MNHEY and CDR2 SVGEGT. For the CDR3, the DNA is TGTGCCAGCATAAACGAAAGGGACCGGTCTGGGGGCCGTGGTACGCAGTATTTT. Its translation: CASINERDRSGGRGTQYF.

This clonotype was seen more than once but under ten times. The chain uses TRBV27 and TRBJ2-7; a possible D gene is TRBD2 (5 bases). Germline V gene data show CDR1 as MNHEY and CDR2 as SMNVEV (reference sequence). With 5 bases removed from V and 0 bases from J, the gap between germline ends came to 11 bases. CDR3 size: 14 residues. CDR3 DNA sequence: TGTGCCAGCAGTCCCTGGACTGACTCCTACGAGCAGTACTTC. Protein product: CASSPWTDSYEQYF.

This clonotype appeared a few times. The V call is TRBV12-3 or TRBV12-4, the J call TRBJ1-1; no definite D call. Trimming removed 3 bases from V and 1 base from J, with 3 bases in between. This CDR3 contains 12 residues. The CDR3 sequence: CASSLWNTEAFF. The CDR3 DNA reads as TGTGCCAGCAGTTTGTGGAACACTGAAGCTTTCTTT.

The gene calls are TRBV6-5 and TRBJ2-2, with D uncertain. Looked up from germline, CDR1 is MNHEY and CDR2 is SVGAGI. The CDR3 spans 17 residues. V lost 0 bases, J lost 0 bases, and 11 bases lay in between. CDR3 DNA: TGTGCCAGCAGTTACTCGATAGGGTCAGCGAACACCGGGGAGCTGTTTTTT. Translated: CASSYSIGSANTGELFF.